These 32 T cell receptor beta chains came from one sample sequenced in a study of cytomegalovirus exposure and HLA in healthy donors. PCR primers comprised 60 Vbeta and 13 Jbeta primers. Data came from immunoSEQ multiplex PCR; TCRdb stores just in-frame clones and leaves some out. This table has 75,000 to 95,000 clones, over 75% appearing once. The sequenced sample was PBMCs. The receptors derive from a middle-aged man in good health and CMV-seronegative.

This rearrangement joins TRBV19 to TRBJ1-1, with unresolved D. V dropped 3 bases and J dropped 1 base, with 3 bases sitting between them. Per the germline V gene, CDR1 is LNHDA and CDR2 is SQIVND (reference sequence). The CDR3 extends over 12 amino acids. CDR3 in DNA: TGTGCCAGTAGTATTAGGAACACTGAAGCTTTCTTT. Protein sequence: CASSIRNTEAFF. The complete variable domain, with remaining parts taken from reference TRBV19 and TRBJ1-1, reads DGGITQSPKYLFRKEGQNVTLSCEQNLNHDAMYWYRQDPGQGLRLIYYSQIVNDFQKGDIAEGYSVSREKKESFPLTVTSAQKNPTAFYLCASSIRNTEAFFGQGTRLTVV.

This sequence joins TRBV7-9 and TRBJ1-2; no definite D call. Germline V gene data show CDR1 as SEHNR and CDR2 as FQNEAQ (reference sequence). The CDR3 is made up of 15 amino acids. Trimming took off 3 bases at V and 4 bases at J, with 15 bases between the two ends. The CDR3 region has the DNA TGTGCCAGCAGCTTCCCCCCAGCATCAGGCTATGGCTACACCTTC. The encoded protein is CASSFPPASGYGYTF. The full variable domain, completed using reference TRBV7-9 and TRBJ1-2, is DTGVSQNPRHKITKRGQNVTFRCDPISEHNRLYWYRQTLGQGPEFLTYFQNEAQLEKSRLLSDRFSAERPKGSFSTLEIQRTEQGDSAMYLCASSFPPASGYGYTFGSGTRLTVV.

This clone was seen only a few times. This rearrangement joins TRBV6-5 to TRBJ2-2; 7 bases align to TRBD1. V was pared by 5 bases and J by 2 bases, with 5 bases of the junction left unmatched. This CDR3 region has 15 residues. The V gene's germline CDR1 is MNHEY and CDR2 SVGAGI. The DNA for the CDR3 is TGTGCCAGCAGTCCCGGGACAGCAAACACCGGGGAGCTGTTTTTT. Translating it yields CASSPGTANTGELFF.

The chain is built from TRBV5-1 and TRBJ2-7; D may be TRBD1 (6 bases). There are 14 residues in the CDR3. CDR1 is SGHRS, CDR2 YFSETQ, per germline. Trimming pared 5 bases from V and 5 bases from J, leaving 17 bases between. The CDR3 is CASSFGTPPDEQYF. As DNA, the CDR3 is TGCGCCAGCAGTTTTGGGACACCGCCGGACGAGCAGTACTTC. Supplemented by reference TRBV5-1 and TRBJ2-7, the full variable domain reads KAGVTQTPRYLIKTRGQQVTLSCSPISGHRSVSWYQQTPGQGLQFLFEYFSETQRNKGNFPGRFSGRQFSNSRSEMNVSTLELGDSALYLCASSFGTPPDEQYFGPGTRLTVT.

V usage is TRBV6-1 and J usage is TRBJ2-1, with 10 nucleotides matching TRBD1. The CDR3 consists of 14 residues. Germline assignment: CDR1 MNHNS and CDR2 SASEGT. V lost 6 bases and J lost 8; bases outside the gene matches: 7. The CDR3 DNA is TGTGCCAGCAGCCGACAGGGGGCGAGAGATGAGCAGTTCTTC. It yields the protein CASSRQGARDEQFF.

V is TRBV7-6 and J is TRBJ2-7; 7 bases match TRBD2. The V and J ends lost 0 bases and 6 bases, in that order; junction bases with no gene match: 5. The CDR3 is made up of 14 amino acids. CDR1 is SGHVS and CDR2 is FNYEAQ in the germline V gene. The CDR3 region has the DNA TGTGCCAGCAGCTTAGCGAGCGGGGCTCTCGAGCAGTACTTC. This codes for CASSLASGALEQYF.

The chain recombines TRBV7-8 with TRBJ1-1, with 8 bases that match TRBD1. This CDR3 has 15 amino acids. The germline V gene encodes CDR1 SGHVS and CDR2 FQNEAQ. The junction had 9 bases not matched to a gene; V was cut back by 3 bases and J by 6 bases. DNA for the CDR3: TGTGCCAGCAGCTTCGGACAGGGCGGAATTTCTGAAGCTTTCTTT. Translating it yields CASSFGQGGISEAFF.

The rearrangement links TRBV2 to TRBJ1-1; D gene unclear. The ends were cut back, 4 bases at V and 1 base at J, with 7 bases in the middle. Germline V gives CDR1 SNHLY, CDR2 FYNNEI. The CDR3 totals 13 residues. For the CDR3, the DNA is TGTGCCAGCAGTGTCCTAGAGAACACTGAAGCTTTCTTT. It is translated as CASSVLENTEAFF.

The V and J genes are TRBV9 and TRBJ2-3; D gene ambiguous. Trimming left V 0 bases short and J 1 base short, with 9 bases between. Germline CDR1 and CDR2: SGDLS and YYNGEE. The CDR3 is 15 amino acids. CDR3 residues: CASSVAVSRTDTQYF. The DNA of the CDR3 is TGTGCCAGCAGCGTAGCTGTGTCCCGCACAGATACGCAGTATTTT. The full variable domain, rest sourced from reference TRBV9 and TRBJ2-3, is DSGVTQTPKHLITATGQRVTLRCSPRSGDLSVYWYQQSLDQGLQFLIQYYNGEERAKGNILERFSAQQFPDLHSELNLSSLELGDSALYFCASSVAVSRTDTQYFGPGTRLTVL.

The chain employs TRBV19 and TRBJ2-2; 10 nucleotides line up with TRBD1. The CDR3 runs 13 residues. Germline V gives CDR1 LNHDA, CDR2 SQIVND (reference sequence). V was clipped by 9 bases and J by 6 bases; unmatched bases: 4. In DNA form, the CDR3 reads TGTGCCAGGTCGACAGGGGGCGCCGGGGAGCTGTTTTTT. Translating gives CARSTGGAGELFF. Complete variable domain (other parts from reference TRBV19 and TRBJ2-2): DGGITQSPKYLFRKEGQNVTLSCEQNLNHDAMYWYRQDPGQGLRLIYYSQIVNDFQKGDIAEGYSVSREKKESFPLTVTSAQKNPTAFYLCARSTGGAGELFFGEGSRLTVL.

This chain links TRBV4-2 with TRBJ2-1; 13 positions match TRBD2. Per the germline V gene, CDR1 is LGHNA and CDR2 is YNFKEQ. The CDR3 loop spans 18 amino acids. Trimming cost V 3 bases and J 0 bases; bases outside gene matches: 5. The CDR3 nucleotides are TGTGCCAGCAGCCAGGCACTAGCGGGGGGGAGCTCCTACAATGAGCAGTTCTTC. It translates to CASSQALAGGSSYNEQFF.

The rearrangement uses TRBV25-1 and TRBJ2-1; 9 bases match TRBD1. The V gene's germline CDR1 is MGHDK and CDR2 SYGVNS. The CDR3 extends over 17 amino acids. V dropped 10 bases and J dropped 0; count of bases not matched to a gene: 13. Written as DNA, the CDR3 is TGTGCCACCTCCAAAGGACAGGGGACAGGCTCCTACAATGAGCAGTTCTTC. It yields the protein CATSKGQGTGSYNEQFF.

In its sample, this clone was seen once. The rearrangement links TRBV7-3 to TRBJ2-3, with TRBD2 matching over 10 bases. V lost 2 bases to trimming and J lost 2 bases; unmatched junction nucleotides: 4. The V gene's germline CDR1 is SGHTA and CDR2 FQGTGA. CDR3 length equals 16 residues. The CDR3, as DNA: TGTGCCAGCAGCTTACGAGCGGGGGGGGACACAGATACGCAGTATTTT. Translated: CASSLRAGGDTDTQYF.

V gene TRBV4-1 combines with J gene TRBJ1-1; D is possibly TRBD1 (6 bases). CDR1 MGHRA and CDR2 YSYEKL come from the germline V gene. The CDR3 spans 13 residues. V was clipped by 1 base and J by 5 bases, with 8 bases between them. This CDR3 is CASSQVQGTEAFF. DNA of the CDR3: TGCGCCAGCAGCCAAGTTCAGGGGACTGAAGCTTTCTTT.

V is TRBV5-1 and J is TRBJ2-1; D is perhaps TRBD1 (7 bases). There are 17 residues in the CDR3. The germline gives CDR1 SGHRS, CDR2 YFSETQ. Trimming left V 1 base short and J 6 bases short, with 20 bases between. The CDR3 bases are TGCGCCAGCAGCTTGTCCGTGTTTAACAGGGGAGGCAATGAGCAGTTCTTC. This sequence encodes CASSLSVFNRGGNEQFF.

This clone is a singleton in its sample. CDR3 coding DNA: TGTGCCAGCAGCTCGTTTGGACAGGGAGTTAACTATGGCTACACCTTC. Residues: CASSSFGQGVNYGYTF. J is TRBJ1-2 and V is TRBV7-9; 8 bases fit TRBD1. Germline values: CDR1 SEHNR, CDR2 FQNEAQ (reference sequence). The CDR3 spans 16 residues. V shed 4 bases and J 1 base; nucleotides not matched to a gene: 8.

The chain joins TRBV4-3 to TRBJ1-5; D possibly corresponds to TRBD1 (6 bases). Germline V gene sequence: CDR1 LGHNA, CDR2 YSLEER. The CDR3 covers 17 residues. V was shortened by 0 bases and J by 1 base, with 13 bases between the two germline ends. CDR3 loop: CASSQDRPGQSNQPQHF. The CDR3 nucleotides read TGCGCCAGCAGCCAAGATCGTCCGGGACAAAGCAATCAGCCCCAGCATTTT.

The gene calls are TRBV15 and TRBJ1-5, with 10 bases lining up with TRBD1. Trimming removed 4 bases from V and 6 bases from J; junction bases left unmatched: 3. This CDR3 comprises 14 residues. Looked up from germline, CDR1 is LNHNV and CDR2 is YYDKDF (reference sequence). Here the CDR3 reads CATSKGQGVQPQHF. In DNA form, the CDR3 reads TGTGCCACCAGCAAAGGACAGGGGGTTCAGCCCCAGCATTTT. Filled out from reference TRBV15 and TRBJ1-5, the complete variable domain reads DAMVIQNPRYQVTQFGKPVTLSCSQTLNHNVMYWYQQKSSQAPKLLFHYYDKDFNNEADTPDNFQSRRPNTSFCFLDIRSPGLGDTAMYLCATSKGQGVQPQHFGDGTRLSIL.

The rearrangement links TRBV2 to TRBJ2-1; 7 positions match TRBD1. Germline CDR1 is SNHLY and CDR2 is FYNNEI. This CDR3 comprises 14 residues. The trim removed 5 bases at V and 5 bases at J, leaving 6 bases unmatched. In DNA form, the CDR3 reads TGTGCCAGCAGTTACAGGGGCCTGGACAATGAGCAGTTCTTC. Its protein product is CASSYRGLDNEQFF.

The chain carries TRBV7-3 and TRBJ2-1; a weak D match, TRBD2 (6 bases). The ends were cut back, 4 bases at V and 6 bases at J, with 10 bases in the middle. The germline V gene has CDR1 SGHTA and CDR2 FQGTGA. The CDR3 consists of 13 residues. The CDR3 sequence: CASSSRLGNEQFF. The DNA for the CDR3 is TGTGCCAGCAGCTCCCGACTAGGCAATGAGCAGTTCTTC. Complete variable domain (other parts from reference TRBV7-3 and TRBJ2-1): GAGVSQTPSNKVTEKGKYVELRCDPISGHTALYWYRQSLGQGPEFLIYFQGTGAADDSGLPNDRFFAVRPEGSVSTLKIQRTERGDSAVYLCASSSRLGNEQFFGPGTRLTVL.

CDR3 sequence: CASSDPGGNGYTF. In DNA, the CDR3 is TGCGCCAGCAGTGATCCCGGGGGGAATGGCTACACCTTC. This sequence joins TRBV10-1 and TRBJ1-2, with a weak D call TRBD1 (5 bases). The V end was cut by 3 bases, the J end by 6 bases, with 11 bases between. The germline V gene encodes CDR1 WNHNN and CDR2 SYGVQD (reference sequence). This CDR3 region has 13 residues.

The chain is built from TRBV11-1 and TRBJ2-7; a weak D match, TRBD1 (6 bases). CDR1 is SGHAT and CDR2 is FQDESV in the germline V gene (reference sequence). V dropped 5 bases and J dropped 3 bases, with 8 bases sitting between them. This CDR3 region has 12 residues. CDR3 coding DNA: TGTGCCAGCAGCGCGGACAGCTACGAGCAGTACTTC. Its protein is CASSADSYEQYF.

This clone showed up just a few times. The gene calls are TRBV12-5 and TRBJ2-2, with TRBD1 matching 9 bases. The germline V gene encodes CDR1 LGHNT and CDR2 FRNRAP. V shed 10 bases and J 1 base; nucleotides not matched to a gene: 4. The CDR3 spans 14 residues. The CDR3 coding sequence is TGTGCTACCCGACAGGGGGGGAACACCGGGGAGCTGTTTTTT. Translation gives CATRQGGNTGELFF.

V is TRBV2 and J is TRBJ2-3; D is possibly TRBD2 (6 bases). The germline V gene encodes CDR1 SNHLY and CDR2 FYNNEI. The ends were cut back, 4 bases at V and 3 bases at J, with 11 bases in the middle. The length of the CDR3 is 14 residues. CDR3 residues: CASSVRDSTDTQYF. The CDR3 DNA reads TGTGCCAGCAGTGTAAGGGACTCAACAGATACGCAGTATTTT.

This chain connects TRBV9 to TRBJ2-3; D uncertain. The CDR3 runs 14 residues. Deletions cut 3 bases from V and 4 bases from J, with 12 bases between. Germline CDR1 and CDR2: SGDLS and YYNGEE. CDR3 in amino acids: CASSASPVADTQYF. CDR3 nucleotide sequence: TGTGCCAGCAGCGCCTCCCCGGTTGCAGATACGCAGTATTTT.

The genes are TRBV7-2 and TRBJ2-3; D is ambiguous. CDR3 size: 14 residues. Per the germline V gene, CDR1 is SGHTA and CDR2 is FQGNSA. V lost 5 bases and J 3 bases, leaving 12 bases between the germline ends. CDR3 amino acids: CASSPTDGTDTQYF. Written as DNA, the CDR3 is TGTGCCAGCAGCCCAACCGACGGGACAGATACGCAGTATTTT.

This sequence joins TRBV2 and TRBJ1-2; the D is unclear. Trimming pared 3 bases from V and 8 bases from J, leaving 13 bases between. From germline, CDR1 is SNHLY and CDR2 FYNNEI. The CDR3 runs 13 residues. Here the CDR3 DNA reads TGTGCCAGCAGTGACGGACGCGGAGGAGGCTACACCTTC. It encodes CASSDGRGGGYTF.

The gene calls are TRBV27 and TRBJ2-3, with D perhaps TRBD1 (5 bases). This CDR3 region has 12 residues. The V end lost 6 bases, the J end lost 7 bases, and 11 bases lay between the germline ends. Germline values: CDR1 MNHEY, CDR2 SMNVEV (reference sequence). The CDR3 coding sequence is TGTGCCAGCAGGAAGACAGTTAATACGCAGTATTTT. Translated: CASRKTVNTQYF.

A few counts support this clone. This chain joins TRBV6-5 and TRBJ2-5; 9 bases match TRBD2. The ends lost 1 base at V and 5 bases at J; junction bases unmatched: 2. This CDR3 comprises 14 residues. The germline V gene has CDR1 MNHEY and CDR2 SVGAGI. CDR3 protein: CASSYWRGGETQYF. In DNA, the CDR3 is TGTGCCAGCAGTTACTGGCGGGGGGGGGAGACCCAGTACTTC.

This chain connects TRBV6-7 to TRBJ1-1, with 7 bases lining up with TRBD1. TRBV6-7 is flagged as an ORF with uncertain function. The junction had 11 bases not matched to a gene; V was cut back by 3 bases and J by 4 bases. This CDR3 has 16 amino acids. DNA for the CDR3: TGTGCCAGCAGTTATGCACACTCAGGGGGGAGCACTGAAGCTTTCTTT. Translation gives CASSYAHSGGSTEAFF.

The CDR3 DNA sequence: TGTGCCAGCAGTGGGCCCAAGAGGGCCCAACGGGAGACCCAGTACTTC. Its protein product is CASSGPKRAQRETQYF. The chain joins TRBV25-1 to TRBJ2-5, with D possibly being TRBD2 (5 bases). Germline CDR1 is MGHDK and CDR2 is SYGVNS. This CDR3 contains 16 residues. V was pared by 4 bases and J by 5 bases, with 20 bases between.

The V and J genes are TRBV28 and TRBJ2-7, with D possibly being TRBD1 (5 bases). Deletions cut 2 bases from V and 2 bases from J, with 16 bases between. CDR1 is MDHEN, CDR2 SYDVKM, per germline. The CDR3 has 16 amino acids. CDR3 sequence reads: CASSLEAGSPTYEQYF. The DNA of the CDR3 is TGTGCCAGCAGTTTAGAGGCAGGGTCCCCAACCTACGAGCAGTACTTC.